A single sample is the source of the 29 T cell receptor beta chains below, sequenced in a study of T cells in Graves' hyperthyroidism and ophthalmopathy. The TCR beta CDR3 regions underwent amplification using RNA transcripts as the source. TCR CDR3 regions were first amplified by RT-PCR with HTBI primers. TCRdb passed the multiplex PCR reads through MiXCR, listing each CDR3 protein once. Counted here are fewer than 650,000 distinct CDR3 sequences, approximately 15% occurring once; the ten biggest clones make up about 6.6%. The specimen sequenced was blood. These receptors were obtained from a woman between 18 and 29 years old with Graves' ophthalmopathy.

Many counts were recorded for this clonotype. The chain carries TRBV2 and TRBJ1-1, with 7 bases lining up with TRBD1. V lost 6 bases and J lost 4; bases outside the gene matches: 5. The CDR3 has 13 amino acids. CDR1 and CDR2 (germline): SNHLY, FYNNEI. CDR3 DNA sequence: TGTGCCAGCAGCGGACAGGCGGGCACTGAAGCTTTCTTT. Its translation: CASSGQAGTEAFF.

Only one count was recorded for this clonotype. V gene TRBV29-1 combines with J gene TRBJ2-7, with TRBD1 matching 9 bases. The CDR3 runs 13 residues. The V gene end was trimmed by 6 bases and the J gene end by 2 bases; junction bases not matched to a gene: 5. Germline CDR1 is SQVTM and CDR2 is ANQGSEA. The CDR3 sequence is CSVAGTGPYEQYF. Written as DNA, the CDR3 is TGCAGCGTCGCCGGGACAGGGCCCTACGAGCAGTACTTC.

V is TRBV11-2 and J is TRBJ1-4; 7 bases align to TRBD1. This CDR3 has 15 residues. With V trimmed by 1 base and J by 7 bases, 6 bases remained unmatched. Germline lookup yields CDR1 SGHAT and CDR2 FQNNGV. The CDR3 nucleotides are TGTGCCAGCAGCTTAGTGAAATACAGGGGTGAAAAACTGTTTTTT. It translates to CASSLVKYRGEKLFF.

This clonotype has a count of ten or more. V gene TRBV30 combines with J gene TRBJ1-1, with D possibly matching TRBD1 (5 bases). This CDR3 spans 11 amino acids. Germline V gene sequence: CDR1 GTSNPN, CDR2 SVGIG (reference sequence). V dropped 3 bases and J dropped 11 bases, with 13 bases sitting between them. CDR3 amino acids: CAWRGTVNAFF. For the CDR3, the DNA is TGTGCCTGGAGGGGGACGGTGAATGCTTTCTTT. The variable domain in full, completed from reference TRBV30 and TRBJ1-1, reads SQTIHQWPATLVQPVGSPLSLECTVEGTSNPNLYWYRQAAGRGLQLLFYSVGIGQISSEVPQNLSASRPQDRQFILSSKKLLLSDSGFYLCAWRGTVNAFFGQGTRLTVV.

This clonotype was found many times. V is TRBV6-1 and J is TRBJ2-7; TRBD1 matches at 10 bases. CDR3 size: 14 residues. Germline V gives CDR1 MNHNS, CDR2 SASEGT. The V gene end was trimmed by 6 bases and the J gene end by 0 bases; junction bases not matched to a gene: 2. Here the CDR3 DNA reads TGTGCCAGCAGCGGGACAGGGGCCTCCTACGAGCAGTACTTC. It is translated as CASSGTGASYEQYF.

The chain carries TRBV24-1 and TRBJ2-6; the D is unclear. The CDR3 sequence is 18 residues long. Trimming removed 1 base from V and 4 bases from J, with 16 bases in between. Germline-derived CDR1 and CDR2 are KGHDR and SFDVKD. DNA for the CDR3: TGTGCCACCAGTGATTTTAAAGGAGCAATGCTCGGGGCCAACGTCCTGACTTTC. This sequence encodes CATSDFKGAMLGANVLTF.

This clonotype was found many times. The rearrangement uses TRBV12-3 or TRBV12-4 and TRBJ2-5, with D perhaps being TRBD1 or TRBD2 (5 bases each). V was pared by 8 bases and J by 0 bases, with 10 bases between. The CDR3 is 13 amino acids. In DNA form, the CDR3 reads TGTGCCAGCGCATGGGGGAACCAAGAGACCCAGTACTTC. It translates to CASAWGNQETQYF.

There are many counts of this clonotype. The chain uses TRBV11-1 and TRBJ2-7; D gene unclear. From germline, CDR1 is SGHAT and CDR2 FQDESV (reference sequence). Trimming left V 2 bases short and J 2 bases short, with 10 bases between. CDR3 size: 14 residues. As DNA, the CDR3 is TGTGCCAGCAGCTTATCCAGGCCCACCTACGAGCAGTACTTC. It is translated as CASSLSRPTYEQYF.

The rearrangement joins TRBV9 to TRBJ1-3, with D perhaps matching TRBD1 (5 bases). Germline lookup yields CDR1 SGDLS and CDR2 YYNGEE. V lost 3 bases to trimming and J lost 0 bases, with 16 bases between them. The CDR3 loop spans 17 amino acids. CDR3: CASSAQVHPSSGNTIYF. In DNA form, the CDR3 reads TGTGCCAGCAGCGCACAGGTACACCCATCCTCTGGAAACACCATATATTTT.

The V call is TRBV4-3, the J call TRBJ2-1, with a possible D match to TRBD2 (5 bases). The CDR3 is made up of 16 amino acids. V shed 0 bases and J shed 7 bases, with 16 bases lying between them. Germline CDR1 LGHNA, CDR2 YSLEER. In DNA form, the CDR3 reads TGCGCCAGCAGCCAAGACTTCGTAGGCCCGGGGAATGAGCAGTTCTTC. It encodes CASSQDFVGPGNEQFF.

The chain carries TRBV28 and TRBJ2-1; 7 bases align to TRBD2. The CDR3 has 15 residues. Germline CDR1 reads MDHEN; CDR2 reads SYDVKM. After removal of 6 bases from V and 9 bases from J, the junction contained 14 bases not matched to a gene. CDR3 bases: TGTGCCAGCAGATCGTCGGGCGGGAGTAGGGGTGAGCAGTTCTTC. This translates into CASRSSGGSRGEQFF.

This clonotype was found a few times. The chain links TRBV5-5 to TRBJ1-1, with 8 bases fitting TRBD1. Germline trimming cut 1 base from V and 4 bases from J; bases unmatched to any gene: 6. Per germline, CDR1 SGHKS and CDR2 YYEKEE (reference sequence). The CDR3 is 15 residues long. CDR3 amino acids: CASSLTGGVGTEAFF. Written as DNA, the CDR3 is TGTGCCAGCAGCTTGACAGGGGGGGTGGGCACTGAAGCTTTCTTT.

The table lists this clonotype with many counts. This sequence joins TRBV7-2 and TRBJ2-1, with TRBD2 matching over 8 bases. Trimming took 0 bases from V and 2 from J; bases not matched to a gene: 9. The germline CDR1 and CDR2 sequences are SGHTA and FQGNSA. The CDR3 runs 18 residues. This chain's CDR3 is CASSLASGKVGAYNEQFF. The CDR3 coding sequence is TGTGCCAGCAGCTTAGCTAGCGGGAAGGTGGGGGCCTACAATGAGCAGTTCTTC.

This chain connects TRBV29-1 to TRBJ2-1, with 9 nucleotides matching TRBD1. V dropped 6 bases and J dropped 0; count of bases not matched to a gene: 6. CDR1 and CDR2 from the germline V gene are SQVTM and ANQGSEA. There are 15 residues in the CDR3. The CDR3 nucleotides are TGCAGCGTCGGGGGACAGGGTAGCTCCTACAATGAGCAGTTCTTC. Its protein product is CSVGGQGSSYNEQFF.

This clonotype was seen more than once but under ten times. The gene calls are TRBV4-1 and TRBJ2-3; TRBD2 aligns across 7 bases. Trimming removed 2 bases from V and 4 bases from J; junction bases left unmatched: 9. The germline V gene has CDR1 MGHRA and CDR2 YSYEKL. There are 16 residues in the CDR3. The CDR3 sequence is CASSQPRGGRADTQYF. The CDR3 DNA is TGCGCCAGCAGCCAACCCCGGGGTGGGAGGGCAGATACGCAGTATTTT.

The chain recombines TRBV5-1 with TRBJ1-1, with a weak D call TRBD1 (6 bases). Germline lookup yields CDR1 SGHRS and CDR2 YFSETQ. The CDR3 has 16 amino acids. V lost 3 bases and J lost 0, with 15 bases in between. This CDR3 reads CASSSTTTGMNTEAFF. In DNA form, the CDR3 reads TGCGCCAGCAGCTCCACGACGACAGGAATGAACACTGAAGCTTTCTTT.

CDR3 DNA sequence: TGTGCCATCGCAGGGAACACTGAAGCTTTCTTT. It codes for CAIAGNTEAFF. The gene calls are TRBV7-9 and TRBJ1-1; D unresolved. CDR3 length: 11 amino acids. V gave up 10 bases and J gave up 1 base, with 7 bases separating them. The V gene's germline CDR1 is SEHNR and CDR2 FQNEAQ (reference sequence).

Notes on this clonotype: A much larger clone differs by one base, so this may be a read error. CDR3 nucleotides: TGCGCCAGCGGGCGGACAGCAACTAGCACAGATACGCAGCATTTT. Translating gives CASGRTATSTDTQHF. This sequence joins TRBV5-1 and TRBJ2-3; D is perhaps TRBD1 (6 bases). The assigned J gene may be wrong: the sequence end matches TRBJ1-5 better. Per germline, CDR1 SGHRS and CDR2 YFSETQ. The CDR3 sequence is 15 residues long.

The chain carries TRBV6-2 or TRBV6-3 and TRBJ2-7, with 9 bases that match TRBD1. Germline V gene lookup returns CDR1 MNHEY and CDR2 SVGEGT. The CDR3 totals 15 residues. V shed 5 bases and J 3 bases; nucleotides not matched to a gene: 8. The DNA for the CDR3 is TGTGCCAGCAGTACCGCGGGACAGGGCTACTACGAGCAGTACTTC. Translating it yields CASSTAGQGYYEQYF.

This clonotype was seen at least ten times. The chain is built from TRBV27 and TRBJ2-2, with TRBD2 matching over 9 bases. CDR1 MNHEY and CDR2 SMNVEV come from the germline V gene (reference sequence). CDR3 length: 21 residues. The V and J ends lost 0 bases and 3 bases, in that order; junction bases with no gene match: 17. This CDR3 reads CASSLSLASVKTSGYTGELFF. The CDR3 DNA reads as TGTGCCAGCAGTTTATCCCTTGCCAGCGTCAAGACTAGCGGATACACCGGGGAGCTGTTTTTT.

This clonotype has ten or more counts. This chain links TRBV5-1 with TRBJ2-1; a weak D match, TRBD2 (6 bases). Germline V gives CDR1 SGHRS, CDR2 YFSETQ. Trimming left V 0 bases short and J 7 bases short, with 14 bases between. This CDR3 spans 15 amino acids. DNA for the CDR3: TGCGCCAGCAGCTTGGCAGCGGGTGGTGGGAATGAGCAGTTCTTC. Residues: CASSLAAGGGNEQFF. The full variable domain, its missing parts supplied by reference TRBV5-1 and TRBJ2-1, is KAGVTQTPRYLIKTRGQQVTLSCSPISGHRSVSWYQQTPGQGLQFLFEYFSETQRNKGNFPGRFSGRQFSNSRSEMNVSTLELGDSALYLCASSLAAGGGNEQFFGPGTRLTVL.

This clonotype was detected only a few times. The CDR3 DNA is TGTGCCAGCAGCCCCCGGGAGTACAATGAGCAGTTCTTC. Translating it yields CASSPREYNEQFF. V is TRBV7-3 and J is TRBJ2-1; tentative D call: TRBD2 (6 bases). The germline CDR1 and CDR2 sequences are SGHTA and FQGTGA. The CDR3 has 13 residues. The V end lost 5 bases, the J end lost 4 bases, and 9 bases lay between the germline ends.

The sample holds a few counts of this clonotype. The chain has TRBV6-2 or TRBV6-3 and TRBJ1-1; the D is unclear. This CDR3 contains 13 residues. Trimming left V 4 bases short and J 4 bases short, with 10 bases between. Germline CDR1 reads MNHEY; CDR2 reads SVGEGT. The CDR3: CASSSHPGTEAFF. For the CDR3, the DNA is TGTGCCAGCAGTTCCCACCCTGGCACTGAAGCTTTCTTT.

This clonotype has a handful of counts. V is TRBV19 and J is TRBJ2-6; the D gene is possibly TRBD1 (5 bases). The CDR3 is 15 amino acids. V was pared by 3 bases and J by 3 bases, with 9 bases between. CDR1 LNHDA and CDR2 SQIVND come from the germline V gene (reference sequence). The CDR3 is CASSMGQGGANVLTF. The CDR3 nucleotides are TGTGCCAGTAGTATGGGGCAGGGTGGGGCCAACGTCCTGACTTTC.

There are many counts of this clonotype. The genes are TRBV6-1 and TRBJ2-3, with 10 bases identical to TRBD1. This CDR3 is built from 15 residues. V lost 4 bases to trimming and J lost 5 bases; unmatched junction nucleotides: 6. Germline loops: CDR1 MNHNS, CDR2 SASEGT. The CDR3 coding sequence is TGTGCCAGCAGTGTCCGGGACAGGGGTGGAGATACGCAGTATTTT. Translation: CASSVRDRGGDTQYF.

This clonotype has a count of ten or more. This rearrangement joins TRBV12-3 or TRBV12-4 to TRBJ2-7; possibly TRBD2 for D (5 bases). This CDR3 has 15 amino acids. Trimming removed 4 bases from V and 5 bases from J, with 18 bases in between. The CDR3 reads CASSSGSIPSHEQYF. In DNA, the CDR3 is TGTGCCAGCAGTTCGGGATCCATACCTTCCCACGAGCAGTACTTC.

This clonotype was picked up many times. The V call is TRBV30, the J call TRBJ2-7; 11 nucleotides match TRBD1. V lost 6 bases, J lost 5 bases, and 9 bases stayed unmatched. The CDR3 totals 14 residues. In germline, CDR1 is GTSNPN, CDR2 SVGIG (reference sequence). CDR3 amino acids: CACSSDRGQDEQYF. The CDR3 region has the DNA TGTGCCTGCTCCTCGGACAGGGGGCAGGACGAGCAGTACTTC.

Comments on this clonotype: A single base separates this from a much larger clone, so it may be a read error. CDR3 bases: TGTGTCAGCAGTTTAGACACCGGATACGAGCAGTACTTC. Its translation: CVSSLDTGYEQYF. The V and J genes are TRBV12-3 or TRBV12-4 and TRBJ2-7, with D uncertain. The CDR3 extends over 13 amino acids.

The chain recombines TRBV7-9 with TRBJ2-2, with TRBD1 identical over 11 bases. This CDR3 spans 19 amino acids. CDR1 and CDR2 (germline): SEHNR, FQNEAQ (reference sequence). Trimming took 4 bases from V and 6 from J; bases not matched to a gene: 16. In DNA, the CDR3 is TGTGCCAGCAGCTCTATCATCCCCGGACAGGGGGCGAGGGCCGGGGAGCTGTTTTTT. It yields the protein CASSSIIPGQGARAGELFF.